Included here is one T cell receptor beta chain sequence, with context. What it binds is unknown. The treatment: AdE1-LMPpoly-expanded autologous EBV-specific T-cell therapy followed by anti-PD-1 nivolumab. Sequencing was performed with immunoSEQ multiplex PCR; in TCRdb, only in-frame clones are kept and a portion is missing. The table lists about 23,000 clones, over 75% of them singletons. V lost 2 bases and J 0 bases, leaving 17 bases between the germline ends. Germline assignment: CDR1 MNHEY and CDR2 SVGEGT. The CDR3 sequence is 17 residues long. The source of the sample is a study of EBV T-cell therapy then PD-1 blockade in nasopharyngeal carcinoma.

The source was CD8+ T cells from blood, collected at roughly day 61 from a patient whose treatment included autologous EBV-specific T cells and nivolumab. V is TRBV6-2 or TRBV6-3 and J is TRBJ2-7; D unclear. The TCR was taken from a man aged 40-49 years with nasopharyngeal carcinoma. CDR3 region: CASSYLSFGTNSYEQYF. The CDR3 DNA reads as TGTGCCAGCAGTTACCTATCTTTCGGTACGAACTCCTACGAGCAGTACTTC.